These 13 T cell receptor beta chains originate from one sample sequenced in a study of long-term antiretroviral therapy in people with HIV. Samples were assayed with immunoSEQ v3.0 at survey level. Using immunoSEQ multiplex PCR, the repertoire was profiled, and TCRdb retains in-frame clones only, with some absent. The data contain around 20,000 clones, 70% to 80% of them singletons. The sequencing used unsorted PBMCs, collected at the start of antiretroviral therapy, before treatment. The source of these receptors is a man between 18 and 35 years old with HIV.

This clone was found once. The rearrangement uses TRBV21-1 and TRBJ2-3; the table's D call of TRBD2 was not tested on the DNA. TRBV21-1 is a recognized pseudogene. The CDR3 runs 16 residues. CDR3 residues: CASSKGGPSLDFSEYF. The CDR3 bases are TGTGCCAGCAGCAAGGGGGGACCCAGCCTGGATTTTTCTGAGTATTTT.

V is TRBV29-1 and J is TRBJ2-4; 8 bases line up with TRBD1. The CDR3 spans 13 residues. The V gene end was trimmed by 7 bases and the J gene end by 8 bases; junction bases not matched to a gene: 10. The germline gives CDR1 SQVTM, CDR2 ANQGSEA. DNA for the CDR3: TGCAGCGCTCGCCGACAGGGGCTGGACATTCAGTACTTC. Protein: CSARRQGLDIQYF.

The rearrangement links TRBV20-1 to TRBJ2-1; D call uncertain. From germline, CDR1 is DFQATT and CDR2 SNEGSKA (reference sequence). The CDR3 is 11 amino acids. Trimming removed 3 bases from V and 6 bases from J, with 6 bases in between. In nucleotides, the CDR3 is TGCAGTGCTAGTGAGGCCAATGAGCAGTTCTTC. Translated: CSASEANEQFF.

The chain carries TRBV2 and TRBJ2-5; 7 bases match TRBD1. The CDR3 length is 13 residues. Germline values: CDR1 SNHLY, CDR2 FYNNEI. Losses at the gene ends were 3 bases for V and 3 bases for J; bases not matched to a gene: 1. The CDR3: CASSEQGEETQYF. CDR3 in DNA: TGTGCCAGCAGTGAGCAGGGGGAAGAGACCCAGTACTTC.

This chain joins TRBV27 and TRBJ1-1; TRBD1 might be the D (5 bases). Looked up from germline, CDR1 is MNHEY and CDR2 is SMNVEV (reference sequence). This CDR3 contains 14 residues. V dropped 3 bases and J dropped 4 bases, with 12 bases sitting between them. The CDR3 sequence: CASSFIRGTTEAFF. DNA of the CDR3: TGTGCCAGCAGTTTCATTAGGGGTACCACTGAAGCTTTCTTT.

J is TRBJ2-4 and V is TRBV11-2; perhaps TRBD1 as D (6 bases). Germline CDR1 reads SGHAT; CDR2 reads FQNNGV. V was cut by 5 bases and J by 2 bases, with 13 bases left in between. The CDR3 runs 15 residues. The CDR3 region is CASSAYRAPKNIQYF. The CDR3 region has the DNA TGTGCCAGCAGCGCGTACAGGGCCCCCAAAAACATTCAGTACTTC.

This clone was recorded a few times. The CDR3 spells CASSLRDLTNNEQFF. For the CDR3, the DNA is TGTGCCAGCAGTTTAAGGGACCTTACCAATAATGAGCAGTTCTTC. V is TRBV28 and J is TRBJ2-1, with D tentatively TRBD1 or TRBD2 (5 bases each). The CDR3 is 15 residues long. The V and J ends lost 2 bases and 7 bases respectively, with 15 bases between them. Per the germline V gene, CDR1 is MDHEN and CDR2 is SYDVKM. Supplemented by reference TRBV28 and TRBJ2-1, the full variable domain reads DVKVTQSSRYLVKRTGEKVFLECVQDMDHENMFWYRQDPGLGLRLIYFSYDVKMKEKGDIPEGYSVSREKKERFSLILESASTNQTSMYLCASSLRDLTNNEQFFGPGTRLTVL.

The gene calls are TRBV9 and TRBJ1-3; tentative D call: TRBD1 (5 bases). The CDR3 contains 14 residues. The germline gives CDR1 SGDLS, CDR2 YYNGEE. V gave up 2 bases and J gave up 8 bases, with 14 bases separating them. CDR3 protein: CASSVGTLGYTIYF. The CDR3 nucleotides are TGTGCCAGCAGCGTGGGGACCCTGGGGTACACCATATATTTT.

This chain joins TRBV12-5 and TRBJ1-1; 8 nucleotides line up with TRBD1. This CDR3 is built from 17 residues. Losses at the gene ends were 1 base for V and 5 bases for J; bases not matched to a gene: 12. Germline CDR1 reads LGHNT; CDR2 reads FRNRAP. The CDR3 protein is CASGLGSSGGPGTEAFF. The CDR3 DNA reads TGTGCTAGTGGTTTGGGATCGTCAGGGGGCCCTGGGACTGAAGCTTTCTTT.

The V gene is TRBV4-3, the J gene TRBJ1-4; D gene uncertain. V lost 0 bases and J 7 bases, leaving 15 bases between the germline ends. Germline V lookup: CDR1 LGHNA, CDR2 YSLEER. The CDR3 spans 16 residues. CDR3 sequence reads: CASSQDAGKGSEKLFF. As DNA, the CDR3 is TGCGCCAGCAGCCAAGATGCGGGTAAAGGCTCTGAAAAACTGTTTTTT.

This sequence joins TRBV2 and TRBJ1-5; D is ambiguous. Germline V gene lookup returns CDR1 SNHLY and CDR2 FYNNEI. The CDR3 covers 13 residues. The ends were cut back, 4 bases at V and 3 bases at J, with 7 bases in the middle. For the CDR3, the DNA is TGTGCCAGCAGTGTCCGGGCCAATCAGCCCCAGCATTTT. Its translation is CASSVRANQPQHF.

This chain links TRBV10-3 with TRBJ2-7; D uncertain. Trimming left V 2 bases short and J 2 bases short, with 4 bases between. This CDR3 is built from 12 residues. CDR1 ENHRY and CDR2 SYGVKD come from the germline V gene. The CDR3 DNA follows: TGTGCCATCAGTGAGGGGCCCTACGAGCAGTACTTC. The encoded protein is CAISEGPYEQYF.

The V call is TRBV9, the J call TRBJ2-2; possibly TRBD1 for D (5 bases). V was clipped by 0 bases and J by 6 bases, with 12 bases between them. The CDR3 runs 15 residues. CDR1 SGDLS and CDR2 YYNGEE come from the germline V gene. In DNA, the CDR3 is TGTGCCAGCAGCGTAGACAAGGGGCGTCCCGGGGAGCTGTTTTTT. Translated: CASSVDKGRPGELFF.